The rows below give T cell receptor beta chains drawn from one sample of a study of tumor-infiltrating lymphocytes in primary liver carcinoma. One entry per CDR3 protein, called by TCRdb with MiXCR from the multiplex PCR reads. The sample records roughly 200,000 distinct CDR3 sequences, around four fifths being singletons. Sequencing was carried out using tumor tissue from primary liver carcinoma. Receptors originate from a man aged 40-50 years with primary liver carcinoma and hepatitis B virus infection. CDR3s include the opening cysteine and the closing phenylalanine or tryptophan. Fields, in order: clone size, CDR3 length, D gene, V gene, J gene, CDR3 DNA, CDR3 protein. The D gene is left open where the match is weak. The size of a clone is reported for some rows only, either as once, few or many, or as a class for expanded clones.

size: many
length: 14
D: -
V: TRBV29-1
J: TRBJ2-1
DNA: TGCAGCGTTCGGCAGAGGAGCTCCTACAATGAGCAGTTCTTC
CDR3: CSVRQRSSYNEQFF

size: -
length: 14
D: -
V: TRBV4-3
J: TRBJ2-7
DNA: TGCACCAACAGCCCCAAGGACAGCACATACGAGCAGTACTTC
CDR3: CTNSPKDSTYEQYF

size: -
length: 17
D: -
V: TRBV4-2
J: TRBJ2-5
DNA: TGTGCCAGCAGCCAAGAAGATACGGTTACGTACCAAGAGACCCGGTACTTC
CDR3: CASSQEDTVTYQETRYF

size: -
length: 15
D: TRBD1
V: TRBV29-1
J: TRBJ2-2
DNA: TGCTGCGTTGTAGGACAGGGGGTTCACACCGGGGAGCTGTTTTTT
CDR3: CCVVGQGVHTGELFF

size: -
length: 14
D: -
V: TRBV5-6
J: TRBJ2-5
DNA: TGTGCCAGCAACTCGGCGACGGATCTAGAGACCCAGTACTTC
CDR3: CASNSATDLETQYF

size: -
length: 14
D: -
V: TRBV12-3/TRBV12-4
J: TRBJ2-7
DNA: TGTGCCAGCAGAGATTCAAGGGTACCCTACGAGCAGTACTTC
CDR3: CASRDSRVPYEQYF

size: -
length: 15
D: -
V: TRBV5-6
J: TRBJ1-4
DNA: TGTACCAGGAGCTTGGAGTGCAGGGATGGAGAAAAACTGTTTTTT
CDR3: CTRSLECRDGEKLFF

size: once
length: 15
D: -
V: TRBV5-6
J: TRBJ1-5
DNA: TGTGCCGGCAGCTCTACTTGGGTGGGTGATCAGCCCCATCATTTT
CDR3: CAGSSTWVGDQPHHF

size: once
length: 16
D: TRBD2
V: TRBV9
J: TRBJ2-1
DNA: TGTGCCAGCAGCTCCCGGACTAGCGGGACAAGAAATGGACAGTTCTTC
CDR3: CASSSRTSGTRNGQFF

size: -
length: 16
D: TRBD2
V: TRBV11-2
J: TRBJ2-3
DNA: TGTGCCAGCAGCTCCCCCGGACTAGCGGGAGTGGATATGCAGTATTTC
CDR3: CASSSPGLAGVDMQYF

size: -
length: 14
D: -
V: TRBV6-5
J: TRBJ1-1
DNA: TGTGGCAGCAGTTACGGGGGTGCGGGAGCTGAAGCTTTCTTT
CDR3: CGSSYGGAGAEAFF

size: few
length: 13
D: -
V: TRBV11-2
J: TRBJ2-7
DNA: TGTGCCAGCTCTAACAGGAACTCCTACGAGCAGTACTTC
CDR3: CASSNRNSYEQYF

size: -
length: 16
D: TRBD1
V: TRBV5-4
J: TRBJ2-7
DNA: TGTGCCAACAGCCTAACTGGGACAGCTCGTTTAGGGGAGCAGTACTTC
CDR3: CANSLTGTARLGEQYF

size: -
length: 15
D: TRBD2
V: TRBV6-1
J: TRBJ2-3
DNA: TGTGCCAGCAGTGAGGTAGCGGGAGCTGAGGATATGCAGTATTTT
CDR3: CASSEVAGAEDMQYF

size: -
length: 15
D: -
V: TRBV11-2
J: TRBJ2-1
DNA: TGTACCAGCAGCTTAGATCAAGCCTCCTACAATGAGCAGTTCTTC
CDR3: CTSSLDQASYNEQFF

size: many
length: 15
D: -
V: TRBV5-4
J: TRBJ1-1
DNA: TGTGCCAGCAGTTTAGGTCGCCCCGGGGACGCCTTAGCTTTCTTT
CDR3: CASSLGRPGDALAFF

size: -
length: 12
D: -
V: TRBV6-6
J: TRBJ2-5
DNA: TGTGCCAGCACCTTGACGGTAGAGACCCAGTATTTC
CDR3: CASTLTVETQYF

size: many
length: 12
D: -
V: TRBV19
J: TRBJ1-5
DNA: TGTGCCAGTAGTCTGCCGAATCAGCCCCAGCATTTT
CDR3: CASSLPNQPQHF

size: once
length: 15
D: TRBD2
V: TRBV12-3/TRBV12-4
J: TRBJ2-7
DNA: TGTGCCAGCAGCATCGGGACTATTGGGTACTACGAGCAGCACTTC
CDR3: CASSIGTIGYYEQHF

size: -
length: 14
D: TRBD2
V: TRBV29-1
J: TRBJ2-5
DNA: TGCAGCGTTGATTTCGCGGGAGACGCGCAGACCCAGTACTTC
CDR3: CSVDFAGDAQTQYF

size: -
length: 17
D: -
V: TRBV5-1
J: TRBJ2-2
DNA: TGCGCCAGCAGCTTGGTGCCGGGATTGACGAACACCGGGAAGCTGTTTTTT
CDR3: CASSLVPGLTNTGKLFF

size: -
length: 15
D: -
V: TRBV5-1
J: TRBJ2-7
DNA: TGCGCCAGCAGCTCCGCCGGGATTGGACCCTACGGGCAGTACTTT
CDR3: CASSSAGIGPYGQYF

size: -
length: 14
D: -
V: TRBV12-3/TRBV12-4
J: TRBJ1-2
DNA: TGTGCCAGCAGACCCTCGGGGACTAACTATGGCTACATCTTC
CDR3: CASRPSGTNYGYIF

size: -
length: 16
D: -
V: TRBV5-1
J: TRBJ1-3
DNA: TGCACCAGCAGCTTGGACGGACAGAACCCTGGAAACACCATATATTTT
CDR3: CTSSLDGQNPGNTIYF

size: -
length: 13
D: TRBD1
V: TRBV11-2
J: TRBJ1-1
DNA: TGTGCCAGCAGGAGGGGACAGGTCACTGAAGCTTCCTTT
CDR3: CASRRGQVTEASF

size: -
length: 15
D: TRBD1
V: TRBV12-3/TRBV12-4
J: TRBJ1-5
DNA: TGTGCCAGCAGGAGTGGGACAGCAAGCAATCAGCCCCAGCATTTT
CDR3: CASRSGTASNQPQHF

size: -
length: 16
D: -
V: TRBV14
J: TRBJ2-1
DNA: TGTGCCAGCAGTACCGTAGTGAGATGGGTAGACAATGAGCAGTTCTTC
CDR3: CASSTVVRWVDNEQFF

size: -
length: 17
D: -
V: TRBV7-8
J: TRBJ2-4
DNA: TGTGCGAGCAGCCCCCTTTCCAGCGGATTAGCCATAAACATTCAGTACTTC
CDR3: CASSPLSSGLAINIQYF

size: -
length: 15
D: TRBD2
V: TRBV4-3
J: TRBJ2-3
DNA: TGCGCCAGCAACCAAGATGCCCTAGCGGCAGATACGGAGTATTTT
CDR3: CASNQDALAADTEYF